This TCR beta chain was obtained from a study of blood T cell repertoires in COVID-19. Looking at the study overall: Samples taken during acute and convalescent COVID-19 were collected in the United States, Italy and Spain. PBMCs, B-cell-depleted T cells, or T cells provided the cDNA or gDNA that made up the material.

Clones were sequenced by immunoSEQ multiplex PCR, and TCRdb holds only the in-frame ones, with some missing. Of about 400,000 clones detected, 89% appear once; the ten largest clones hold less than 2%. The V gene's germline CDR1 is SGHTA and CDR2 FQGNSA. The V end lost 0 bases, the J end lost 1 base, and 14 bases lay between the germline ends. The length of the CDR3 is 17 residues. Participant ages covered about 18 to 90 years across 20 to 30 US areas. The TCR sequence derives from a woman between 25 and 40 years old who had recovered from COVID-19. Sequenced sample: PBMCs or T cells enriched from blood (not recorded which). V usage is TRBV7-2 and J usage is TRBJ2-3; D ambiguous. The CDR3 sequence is CASSLAAYPGRTDTQYF. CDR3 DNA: TGTGCCAGCAGCTTAGCGGCTTATCCGGGTCGCACAGATACGCAGTATTTT. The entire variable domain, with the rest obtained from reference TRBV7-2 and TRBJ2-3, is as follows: GAGVSQSPSNKVTEKGKDVELRCDPISGHTALYWYRQSLGQGLEFLIYFQGNSAPDKSGLPSDRFSAERTGGSVSTLTIQRTQQEDSAVYLCASSLAAYPGRTDTQYFGPGTRLTVL.